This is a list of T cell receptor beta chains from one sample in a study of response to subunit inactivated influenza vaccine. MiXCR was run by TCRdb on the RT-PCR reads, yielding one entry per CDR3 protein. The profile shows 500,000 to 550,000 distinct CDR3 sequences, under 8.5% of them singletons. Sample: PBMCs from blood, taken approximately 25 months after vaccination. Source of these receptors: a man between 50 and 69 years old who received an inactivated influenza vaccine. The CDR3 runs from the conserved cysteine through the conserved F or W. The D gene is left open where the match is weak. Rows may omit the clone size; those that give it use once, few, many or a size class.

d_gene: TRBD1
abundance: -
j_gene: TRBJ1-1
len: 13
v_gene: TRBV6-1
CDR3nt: TGTGCCAGCAGAAAGACAGGGACCACTGAAGCTTTCTTT
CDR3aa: CASRKTGTTEAFF

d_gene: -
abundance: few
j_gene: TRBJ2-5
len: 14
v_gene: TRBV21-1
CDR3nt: TGTGCCAGCAGCACCCGGGACAGTTGGGAGACCCAGTACTTC
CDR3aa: CASSTRDSWETQYF

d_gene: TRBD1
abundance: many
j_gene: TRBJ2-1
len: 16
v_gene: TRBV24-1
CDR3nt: TGTGCCACCAGTGGTGCCAGGGGGCTGTCCTACAATGAGCAGTTCTTC
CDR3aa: CATSGARGLSYNEQFF

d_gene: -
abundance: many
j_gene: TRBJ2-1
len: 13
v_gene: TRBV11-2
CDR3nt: TGTGCCAGCAGCTTAGATCCGCCCAATGAGCAGTTCTTC
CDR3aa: CASSLDPPNEQFF

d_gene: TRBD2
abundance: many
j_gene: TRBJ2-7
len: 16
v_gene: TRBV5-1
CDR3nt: TGCGCCAGCAGCTTGGAAGCTAGCGGCAGGGCGTACGAGCAGTACTTC
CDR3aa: CASSLEASGRAYEQYF

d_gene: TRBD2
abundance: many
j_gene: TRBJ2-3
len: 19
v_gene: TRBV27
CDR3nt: TGTGCCAGCAGCCCACCGGGACTAGCGGGAGGGACAAGCACAGATACGCAGTATTTT
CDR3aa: CASSPPGLAGGTSTDTQYF

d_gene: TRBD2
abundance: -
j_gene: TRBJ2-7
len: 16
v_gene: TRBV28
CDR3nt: TGTGCCGGCAGTTTTTGGGGGGCTAGCGGGAAGTACGAGCAGTACTTC
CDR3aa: CAGSFWGASGKYEQYF

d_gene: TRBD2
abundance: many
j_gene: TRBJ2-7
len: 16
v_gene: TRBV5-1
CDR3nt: TGCGCCAGCAGCTTGGGAGTCCCGGGACTAGCGGGAGGCCAGCTCTTC
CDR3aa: CASSLGVPGLAGGQLF

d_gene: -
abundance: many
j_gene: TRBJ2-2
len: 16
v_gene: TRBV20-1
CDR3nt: TGCAGTGCTAGAGATCCCCGGCAGGGGAACACCGGGGAGCTGTTTTTT
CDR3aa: CSARDPRQGNTGELFF

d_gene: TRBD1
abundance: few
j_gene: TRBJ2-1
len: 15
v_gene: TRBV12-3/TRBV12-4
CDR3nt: TGTGCCAGCAGTCCCGGGACAGGGCTTCTTAATGAGCAGTTCTTC
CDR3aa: CASSPGTGLLNEQFF

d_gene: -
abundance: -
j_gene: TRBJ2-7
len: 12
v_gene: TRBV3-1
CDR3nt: TGTGCCAGCAGCCAAAATGGGCCCGAGCAGTACTTC
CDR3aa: CASSQNGPEQYF

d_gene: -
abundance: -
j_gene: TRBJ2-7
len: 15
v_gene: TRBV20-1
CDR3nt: TGCAGTGCTAGAGTAGCAGGGCGAAGCTCCTACGAGCAGTACTTC
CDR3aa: CSARVAGRSSYEQYF

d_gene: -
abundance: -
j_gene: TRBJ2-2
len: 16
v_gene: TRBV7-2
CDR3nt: TGTGCCAGCAGCTTAATGACAGTCCTGAACACCGGGGAGCTGTTTTTT
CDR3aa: CASSLMTVLNTGELFF

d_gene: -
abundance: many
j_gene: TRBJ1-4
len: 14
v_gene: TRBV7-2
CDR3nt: TGTGCCAGCAGCCCTGACGCCGGTTGGGAAAAACTGTTTTTT
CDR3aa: CASSPDAGWEKLFF

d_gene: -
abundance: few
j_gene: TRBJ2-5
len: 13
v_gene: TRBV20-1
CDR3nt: TGCAGTGCTAGATTTTCAGGGAGGGAGACCCAGTACTTC
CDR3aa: CSARFSGRETQYF

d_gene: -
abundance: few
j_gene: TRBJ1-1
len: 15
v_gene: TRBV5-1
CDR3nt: TGCGCCAGCAGCCCGGTGGGGGGAGTGAACACTGAAGCTTTCTTT
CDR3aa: CASSPVGGVNTEAFF

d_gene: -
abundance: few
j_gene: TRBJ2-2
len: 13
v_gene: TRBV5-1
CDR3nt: TGCGCCAGCTTAGGGTACGACGCCGGGGAGCTGTTTTTT
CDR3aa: CASLGYDAGELFF

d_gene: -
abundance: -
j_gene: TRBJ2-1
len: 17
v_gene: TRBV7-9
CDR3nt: TGTGCCAGCAGCTTAGCGGGCGCGGTGTCCTCCTACAATGAGCAGTTCTTC
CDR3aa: CASSLAGAVSSYNEQFF

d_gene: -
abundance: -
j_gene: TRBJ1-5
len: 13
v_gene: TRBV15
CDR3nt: TGTGCCACCAGCAGACAGGAACGGGGGCCCCAGCATTTT
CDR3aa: CATSRQERGPQHF

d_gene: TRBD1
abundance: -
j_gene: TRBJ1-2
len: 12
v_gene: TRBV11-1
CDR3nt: TGTGCCAGCAGCCGACAGGGGAGCGGCTACACCTTC
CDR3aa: CASSRQGSGYTF

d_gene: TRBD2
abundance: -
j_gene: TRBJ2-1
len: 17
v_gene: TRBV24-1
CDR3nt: TGTGCCACCGGAGGACTAAGCGGGGGGGGGTCCTACAATGAGCAGTTCTTC
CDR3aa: CATGGLSGGGSYNEQFF

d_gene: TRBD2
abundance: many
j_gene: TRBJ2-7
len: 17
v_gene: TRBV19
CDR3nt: TGTGCCAGTAGTATAAGTCTAGCGGGAGGCGATACCTACGAGCAGTACTTC
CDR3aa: CASSISLAGGDTYEQYF

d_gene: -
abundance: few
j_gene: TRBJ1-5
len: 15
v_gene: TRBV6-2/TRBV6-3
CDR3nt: TGTGCCAGCAGTTCAACGGGGCTTAGCAATCAGCCCCAGCATTTT
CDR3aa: CASSSTGLSNQPQHF

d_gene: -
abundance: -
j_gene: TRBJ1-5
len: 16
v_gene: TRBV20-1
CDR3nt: TGCAGTGCTAGAGAAGTAAGACAGTCGATTTCGCAGCCCCAGCATTTT
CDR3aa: CSAREVRQSISQPQHF

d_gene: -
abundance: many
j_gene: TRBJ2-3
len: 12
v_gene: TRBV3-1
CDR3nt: TGTGCCAGCAGCCCACAAGAAAATACGCAGTATTTT
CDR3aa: CASSPQENTQYF

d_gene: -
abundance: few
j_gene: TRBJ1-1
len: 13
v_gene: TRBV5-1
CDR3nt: TGCGCCAGCAACCCCGACAGTTACACTGAAGCTTTCTTT
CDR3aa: CASNPDSYTEAFF

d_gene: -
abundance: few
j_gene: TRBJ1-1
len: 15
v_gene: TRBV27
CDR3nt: TGTGCCAGCAGTTTGTTGGGGGTGGGAATCACTGAAGCTTTCTTT
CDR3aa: CASSLLGVGITEAFF

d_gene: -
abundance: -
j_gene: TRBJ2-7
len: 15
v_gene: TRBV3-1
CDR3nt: TGTGCCAGCAGGCCCCAGGACTCCAAATTACGAGAGCAGTACTTC
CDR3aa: CASRPQDSKLREQYF

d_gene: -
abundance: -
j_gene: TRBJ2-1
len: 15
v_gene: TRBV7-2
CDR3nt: TGTGCCAGCATTCTCTGGGGCACGGGGCCAGGTGAGCAGTTCTTC
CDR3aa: CASILWGTGPGEQFF

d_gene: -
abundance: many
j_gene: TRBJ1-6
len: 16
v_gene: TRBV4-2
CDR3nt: TGTGCCAGCAGCCAATTCCTTCAGGGTGGGGATTCACCCCTCCACTTT
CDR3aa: CASSQFLQGGDSPLHF

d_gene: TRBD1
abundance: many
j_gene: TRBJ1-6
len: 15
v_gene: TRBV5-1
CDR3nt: TGCGCCAGCAGCCAAGACAGGGGAGTCAATTCACCCCTCCACTTT
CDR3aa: CASSQDRGVNSPLHF

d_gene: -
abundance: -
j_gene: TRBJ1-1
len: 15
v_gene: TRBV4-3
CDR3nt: TGCGCCAGCAGCCAAGATTTTGGAGGGAACACTGAAGCTTTCTTT
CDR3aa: CASSQDFGGNTEAFF

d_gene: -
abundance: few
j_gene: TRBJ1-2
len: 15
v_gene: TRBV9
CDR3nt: TGTGCCAGCAGCGTAGAAGGGTTTTGGGACAAAAACTACACCTTC
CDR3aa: CASSVEGFWDKNYTF

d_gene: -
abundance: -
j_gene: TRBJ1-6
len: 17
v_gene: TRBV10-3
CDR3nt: TGTGCCATCAGTGATTTTTGGTTCGGACAGACAAATTCACCCCTCCACTTT
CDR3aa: CAISDFWFGQTNSPLHF